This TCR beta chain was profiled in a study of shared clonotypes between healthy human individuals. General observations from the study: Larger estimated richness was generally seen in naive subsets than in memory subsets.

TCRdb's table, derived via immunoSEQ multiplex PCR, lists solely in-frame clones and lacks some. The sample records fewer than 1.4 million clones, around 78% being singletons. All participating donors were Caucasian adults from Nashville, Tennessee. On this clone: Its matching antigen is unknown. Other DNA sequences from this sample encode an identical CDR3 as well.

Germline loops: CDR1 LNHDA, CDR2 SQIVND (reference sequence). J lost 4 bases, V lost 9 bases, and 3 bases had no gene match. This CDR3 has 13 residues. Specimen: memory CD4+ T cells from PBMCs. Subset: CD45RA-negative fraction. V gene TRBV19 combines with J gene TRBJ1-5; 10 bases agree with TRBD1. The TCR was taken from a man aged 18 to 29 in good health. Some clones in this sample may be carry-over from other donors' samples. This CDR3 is CASEDRGNQPQHF. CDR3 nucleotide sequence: TGTGCCAGCGAGGACAGGGGGAATCAGCCCCAGCATTTT.